This TCR beta chain was profiled in a study of cytomegalovirus exposure and HLA in healthy donors. General study points: Versus the approximately 720-donor mean, an Asian-associated ancestry cluster reportedly showed fewer N-insertions in a later analysis. It was likely that a cluster of highly shared sequence variants was a sequencing artifact.

CDR3 length equals 17 residues. The germline CDR1 and CDR2 sequences are ENHRY and SYGVKD. The V gene end was trimmed by 6 bases and the J gene end by 3 bases; junction bases not matched to a gene: 10. Concerning this clone: Its cognate antigen is unknown.

The PCR ran on 60 Vbeta and 13 Jbeta primers. The assay was immunoSEQ multiplex PCR, and TCRdb's table has in-frame clones only and misses some. The sample yields 75,000 to 85,000 clones, of which the top ten take up approximately 0.63%. The chain carries TRBV10-3 and TRBJ2-2; 10 nucleotides align to TRBD1. This TCR derives from a man over 45 in good health and CMV-seronegative. Sequencing was performed on PBMCs. CDR3 sequence: CAISKSTGGAYTGELFF. The CDR3 DNA reads TGTGCCATCAGCAAGTCGACAGGGGGCGCTTACACCGGGGAGCTGTTTTTT.